This TCR beta chain was documented in a study of PD-1 blockade in mismatch repair-deficient tumors. Trimming left V 0 bases short and J 1 base short, with 14 bases between. This CDR3 region has 16 residues. Germline V gene sequence: CDR1 SGHNT, CDR2 YYREEE (reference sequence). The table came from immunoSEQ multiplex PCR; TCRdb's copy has only in-frame clones and leaves some out. Here the sample spans 75,000 to 85,000 clones, approximately 84% being singletons. This chain links TRBV5-4 with TRBJ2-7; D assignment may be TRBD1 or TRBD2 (5 bases each). This material consisted of peripheral blood, taken 12 weeks after starting pembrolizumab. This sequence originates from an adult with mismatch repair-deficient cancer. In DNA form, the CDR3 reads TGTGCCAGCAGCTTGGGTAAGGGGAGCGGATCCTACGAGCAGTACTTC. It encodes CASSLGKGSGSYEQYF.